These T cell receptor beta chains were read from a single sample in a study of T cells in localized non-small cell lung cancer. Clones were read by immunoSEQ multiplex PCR, and TCRdb kept only the in-frame ones, dropping some. The sample records around 96,000 clones, approximately 91% being singletons. The sample consisted of PBMCs, taken before any cancer treatment. All receptors come from a woman aged 35-75 years with stage II squamous cell lung carcinoma. Each CDR3 is given with its conserved first and last residue. Fields, in order: clone size, D gene, J gene, V gene, CDR3 DNA, CDR3 protein. D genes are given only for firm matches. Not all rows give a size; the values are once, few, many and, for expanded clones, a class.

- | TRBD2 | TRBJ2-1 | TRBV5-5 | TGTGCCAGCAGCGCCCGACTAGCGGGAACATACAATGAGCAGTTCTTC | CASSARLAGTYNEQFF
- | TRBD1 | TRBJ2-7 | TRBV15 | TGTGCCACCAGCAGAGAGCAAGCGTCACCGGGACAGATCTCCTACGAGCAGTACTTC | CATSREQASPGQISYEQYF
- | TRBD1 | TRBJ2-7 | TRBV6-1 | TGTGCCAGCAGACCAGGGGGCGCCTCGAGTTACGAGCAGTACTTC | CASRPGGASSYEQYF
once | TRBD1 | TRBJ1-6 | TRBV19 | TGTGCCAGCACCGACAGGGTTAATTCACCCCTCCACTTT | CASTDRVNSPLHF
- | - | TRBJ1-5 | TRBV7-2 | TGTGCCAGCAGCTCCTGGGGAGGGAGCAATCAGCCCCAGCATTTT | CASSSWGGSNQPQHF
- | - | TRBJ2-2 | TRBV10-3 | TGTGCCATCAGGGAACAGGGGAACACCGGGGAGCTGTTTTTT | CAIREQGNTGELFF
- | TRBD1 | TRBJ1-2 | TRBV14 | TGTGCCAGCAGCCAAGGGGCCGGACAGGGTGAAGGCTACACCTTC | CASSQGAGQGEGYTF
- | - | TRBJ2-7 | TRBV15 | TGTGCCACCAGGACCCGGGCCAAGGGCTACGAGCAGTACTTC | CATRTRAKGYEQYF
- | - | TRBJ1-1 | TRBV19 | TGTGCCAGTTCCTTCCTACCTCAGGGGTTGAGCACTGAAGCTTTCTTT | CASSFLPQGLSTEAFF
- | - | TRBJ2-7 | TRBV28 | TGTGCCAGCACTAATCGCAGGGAGATAGTTTCCTACGAGCAGTACTTC | CASTNRREIVSYEQYF
- | - | TRBJ1-1 | TRBV4-1 | TGCGCCAGCAGCCAAGATTTGACACCCACCGGCACTGAAGCTTTCTTT | CASSQDLTPTGTEAFF
- | TRBD2 | TRBJ2-1 | TRBV15 | TGTGCCACCAGCAGAGGAGCGGGAGGTCGGGATGAGCAGTTCTTC | CATSRGAGGRDEQFF
- | - | TRBJ2-1 | TRBV28 | TGTGCCAGCAGTTTTTTTTTAGACCTGGGAGTCTTGTTCTTC | CASSFFLDLGVLFF
- | TRBD1 | TRBJ2-4 | TRBV19 | TGTGCCAGTAGGGAACAGGGGGCGGCCAAAAACATTCAGTACTTC | CASREQGAAKNIQYF
once | TRBD1 | TRBJ1-4 | TRBV5-4 | TGTGCCAGCAGCTTGGCCCGGGACAGGGGTAATGAAAAACTGTTTTTT | CASSLARDRGNEKLFF
- | TRBD2 | TRBJ2-7 | TRBV5-1 | TGCGCCAGCAGCAAGCTAGCGGGGACGACCTACGAGCAGTACTTC | CASSKLAGTTYEQYF
- | - | TRBJ2-7 | TRBV5-4 | TGTGCCACCGGACTGGAGGGCTCCTACGAGCAGTACTTC | CATGLEGSYEQYF
- | - | TRBJ2-1 | TRBV19 | TGTGCCAGTTTGAGTGAACACCCCACCTACAATGAGCAGTTCTTC | CASLSEHPTYNEQFF
- | - | TRBJ1-2 | TRBV27 | TGTGCCAGTTCGTCGACAGTATTCTATGGCTACACCTTC | CASSSTVFYGYTF
few | TRBD1 | TRBJ1-1 | TRBV5-1 | TGCGCCAGCAGCTGGGGACAGGGCACGGAAGCTTTCTTT | CASSWGQGTEAFF
- | TRBD1 | TRBJ1-1 | TRBV5-3 | TGTGCCAGCCGACGACCTGGGACAGGGGGCACTGAAGCTTTCTTT | CASRRPGTGGTEAFF
- | - | TRBJ1-5 | TRBV15 | TGTGCCACCAGCAGGAGACCCCGGGATCAGCCCCAGCATTTT | CATSRRPRDQPQHF
- | - | TRBJ1-1 | TRBV28 | TGTGCCAGCAGTCCATCACTCGGGGGGGCTTTGAACACTGAAGCTTTCTTT | CASSPSLGGALNTEAFF
once | - | TRBJ2-2 | TRBV6-5 | TGTGCCAGCAGTTCGGGGGCCACCGGGGAGCTGTTTTTT | CASSSGATGELFF
- | - | TRBJ2-3 | TRBV29-1 | TGCAGCGTAAGGAGGGATACGCAGTATTTT | CSVRRDTQYF
- | - | TRBJ1-4 | TRBV4-2 | TGTGCCAGCAGCCAAGATCAAAGCGGCTCGGGGAAACTGTTTTTT | CASSQDQSGSGKLFF
- | - | TRBJ2-5 | TRBV27 | TGTGCCAGCAGTTTACTAGGGTTCGGAGAGACCCAGTACTTC | CASSLLGFGETQYF
few | - | TRBJ1-5 | TRBV5-4 | TGTGCCAGCAGCCGCAGGTGGAGTAAGCAGCCCCAGCATTTT | CASSRRWSKQPQHF
- | - | TRBJ1-4 | TRBV19 | TGTGCCAGTAGTTCCATTGGACGGCAGAATGAAAAACTGTTTTTT | CASSSIGRQNEKLFF
- | TRBD2 | TRBJ2-1 | TRBV30 | TGTGCCTGGAGCGTTGTTTCGAGCGGGAGTAAAAATGAGCAGTTCTTC | CAWSVVSSGSKNEQFF
- | - | TRBJ1-1 | TRBV6-1 | TGTGCCAGCAGGGACTTTGAAGCTTTCTTT | CASRDFEAFF
- | TRBD2 | TRBJ2-1 | TRBV5-4 | TGTGCCAGCAGCTTGGGGACGGGAGGGCGTTACAATGAGCAGTTCTTC | CASSLGTGGRYNEQFF
- | TRBD1 | TRBJ2-2 | TRBV28 | TGTGCCGAAAGGGGGCTAAACACCGGGGAGCTGTTTTTT | CAERGLNTGELFF
- | TRBD2 | TRBJ2-5 | TRBV19 | TGTGCCAGTAGTGGTACAGCGGGAGGGCAAGAGACCCAGTACTTC | CASSGTAGGQETQYF
- | - | TRBJ2-3 | TRBV10-1 | TGCGCCAGCAGTGATCAACGCCCGACGGCCGCAGATACGCAGTATTTT | CASSDQRPTAADTQYF
once | TRBD2 | TRBJ2-1 | TRBV30 | TGTGCCTGGACCGTTCAAGCGGGAAGCTTCAATGAGCAGTTCTTC | CAWTVQAGSFNEQFF
- | - | TRBJ2-2 | TRBV5-1 | TGCGCCAGCAGCAAATACAGGAACCCCAGACCCGGGGAGCTGTTTTTT | CASSKYRNPRPGELFF
- | - | TRBJ2-3 | TRBV9 | TGTGCCAGCAGCGTAAGGCAGACAGATACGCAGTATTTT | CASSVRQTDTQYF
few | - | TRBJ1-2 | TRBV6-5 | TGTGCCAGCAGTTATGATCGGGTATACGGTGGCTACACCTTC | CASSYDRVYGGYTF
- | TRBD1 | TRBJ2-2 | TRBV6-1 | TGTGCCAGCAGTTCGAAAACAGGGGCCGGGGAGCTGTTTTTT | CASSSKTGAGELFF
- | TRBD1 | TRBJ2-3 | TRBV27 | TGTGCCAGCAGTTTAGACCTGGGACAGGGTTCCGATACGCAGTATTTT | CASSLDLGQGSDTQYF